The rows below give T cell receptor beta chains drawn from one sample of a study of cytomegalovirus exposure and HLA in healthy donors. Profiled with immunoSEQ multiplex PCR; TCRdb holds only in-frame clones, not every one. Of 150,000 to 200,000 clones in the sample, about four fifths are singletons; the top ten hold under 7%. The sample was PBMCs. The source is a woman aged 25 to 39 in good health and CMV-seropositive. Each CDR3 is given with its conserved first and last residue. D genes are given only for firm matches. Some rows have no size entry. The others give once, few or many, or a class for an expanded clone.

length: 14; J: TRBJ2-5; V: TRBV6-5; D: .; size: few; DNA: TGTGCCAGCAGTTACTCAACAGGGTTAGGGACCCAGTACTTC; CDR3: CASSYSTGLGTQYF
length: 16; J: TRBJ1-1; V: TRBV7-2; D: TRBD1; size: .; DNA: TGTGCCAGTCATACGTTAAAGGGACAGATGAACACTGAAGCTTTCTTT; CDR3: CASHTLKGQMNTEAFF
length: 12; J: TRBJ2-7; V: TRBV7-2; D: .; size: few; DNA: TGTGCCAGCAGCCTAACCTTCTACGAGCAGTACTTC; CDR3: CASSLTFYEQYF
length: 13; J: TRBJ2-7; V: TRBV10-1; D: .; size: few; DNA: TGCGCCAGCAGCGGGACTCCGGTAGGCGAGCAGTACTTC; CDR3: CASSGTPVGEQYF
length: 13; J: TRBJ2-3; V: TRBV2; D: TRBD1; size: .; DNA: TGTGTCAACCGGGACAGGGGGCTTGGTACGCAGTATTTT; CDR3: CVNRDRGLGTQYF
length: 17; J: TRBJ1-6; V: TRBV23-1; D: .; size: .; DNA: TGCGCCAGCAGTCCGCCCTTTCCGGGACTCTATAATTCACCCCTCCACTTT; CDR3: CASSPPFPGLYNSPLHF
length: 16; J: TRBJ2-6; V: TRBV27; D: .; size: .; DNA: TGTGCCAGCAGTTTCAGGGGAGTGTTCGGGGCCAACGTCCTGACTTTC; CDR3: CASSFRGVFGANVLTF
length: 15; J: TRBJ2-5; V: TRBV6-5; D: .; size: .; DNA: TGTGCCAGCAGTTATGGTGCGGCGCAGGGGGAGACCCAGTACTTC; CDR3: CASSYGAAQGETQYF
length: 13; J: TRBJ2-7; V: TRBV5-5; D: .; size: .; DNA: TGTGCCAGCAGCTTGGGACAGTCCTACGAGCAGTACTTC; CDR3: CASSLGQSYEQYF
length: 19; J: TRBJ1-4; V: TRBV5-5; D: TRBD1; size: few; DNA: TGTGCCAGCAGCTTGGCGGGCGTGACAGGGACCCCAACTAATGAAAAACTGTTTTTT; CDR3: CASSLAGVTGTPTNEKLFF
length: 14; J: TRBJ1-2; V: TRBV5-6; D: .; size: .; DNA: TGTGCCAGCAGCGGAACAGAAGCTAACTATGGCTACACCTTC; CDR3: CASSGTEANYGYTF
length: 14; J: TRBJ1-6; V: TRBV5-6; D: TRBD1; size: .; DNA: TGTGCCAGCAGCCTCGGACAGGCGGACTCACCCCTCCACTTT; CDR3: CASSLGQADSPLHF
length: 16; J: TRBJ2-1; V: TRBV6-5; D: TRBD2; size: .; DNA: TGTGCCAGCAGTTCCCCTGGACTAGCGGGAGGGTGGGAGCAGTTCTTC; CDR3: CASSSPGLAGGWEQFF
length: 15; J: TRBJ2-7; V: TRBV4-2; D: TRBD2; size: .; DNA: TGTGCCAGCAGCCAAGGACTAGCGGAAACTTACGAGCAGTACTTC; CDR3: CASSQGLAETYEQYF
length: 16; J: TRBJ1-1; V: TRBV4-2; D: .; size: few; DNA: TGTGCCAGCAGCCAAGATAGGGGCTACACCCAAAGGGAAGCTTTCTTT; CDR3: CASSQDRGYTQREAFF
length: 14; J: TRBJ2-7; V: TRBV5-1; D: TRBD2; size: .; DNA: TGCGCCAGCAGCCTAGCGGGAGGTACCTACGAGCAGTACTTC; CDR3: CASSLAGGTYEQYF
length: 13; J: TRBJ2-7; V: TRBV27; D: .; size: few; DNA: TGTGCCAGCAGTTGGGACGGACAGCTCGAGCAGTACTTC; CDR3: CASSWDGQLEQYF
length: 14; J: TRBJ1-2; V: TRBV5-1; D: .; size: few; DNA: TGCGCCAGCAGCTTGTCAGGGCCCTACTATGGCTACACCTTC; CDR3: CASSLSGPYYGYTF
length: 16; J: TRBJ2-1; V: TRBV2; D: TRBD2; size: .; DNA: TGTGCCAGCACCCCCTTGGGCGGGGGGGCTTCGGATGAGCAGTTCTTC; CDR3: CASTPLGGGASDEQFF
length: 19; J: TRBJ1-1; V: TRBV5-5; D: .; size: .; DNA: TGTGCCAGCAGTAATATCCCGCTCCGTAAACTGACAGTTAACACTGAAGCTTTCTTT; CDR3: CASSNIPLRKLTVNTEAFF
length: 18; J: TRBJ2-1; V: TRBV27; D: TRBD2; size: .; DNA: TGTGCCAGCAGTGCCTTACCCGGGACTAGCGGGAGGGCATCGGAGCAGTTCTTC; CDR3: CASSALPGTSGRASEQFF
length: 14; J: TRBJ2-5; V: TRBV7-9; D: TRBD2; size: .; DNA: TGTGCCAGCAGCCAGCGGGGGGCCAGGGAGACCCAGTACTTC; CDR3: CASSQRGARETQYF
length: 15; J: TRBJ2-3; V: TRBV6-5; D: .; size: once; DNA: TGTGCCAGCAGAGGTGGGGGGGGCCTGACAGATACGCAGTATTTT; CDR3: CASRGGGGLTDTQYF
length: 14; J: TRBJ2-2; V: TRBV11-1; D: .; size: .; DNA: TGTGCCAGCAGCCGGGACTGGAACACCGGGGAGCTGTTTTTT; CDR3: CASSRDWNTGELFF
length: 16; J: TRBJ2-2; V: TRBV5-1; D: TRBD1; size: .; DNA: TGCGCCAGCAGCTCACCCGGGACAGGGTACTGGAGGGAGCTGTTTTTT; CDR3: CASSSPGTGYWRELFF
length: 15; J: TRBJ2-1; V: TRBV6-1; D: .; size: .; DNA: TGTGCCAGCAGTGAAGAAAATCAGGGCTCCAATGAGCAGTTCTTC; CDR3: CASSEENQGSNEQFF
length: 13; J: TRBJ1-1; V: TRBV6-1; D: .; size: once; DNA: TGTGCCAGCAGTCTCATATTGGGTCGCGGGGCTTTCTTT; CDR3: CASSLILGRGAFF
length: 15; J: TRBJ1-2; V: TRBV2; D: TRBD1; size: .; DNA: TGTGCCACCCCAGGGGACAGGGGTAAAGACTATGGCTACACCTTC; CDR3: CATPGDRGKDYGYTF
length: 13; J: TRBJ2-3; V: TRBV4-2; D: .; size: few; DNA: TGTGCCAGCAGCCAAGAAGGAGGAGATACGCAGTATTTT; CDR3: CASSQEGGDTQYF
length: 17; J: TRBJ2-2; V: TRBV19; D: TRBD2; size: .; DNA: TGTGCCACCACGGCCGGGAGGGGGACCTGGAACACCGGGGAGCTGTTTTTT; CDR3: CATTAGRGTWNTGELFF
length: 14; J: TRBJ2-7; V: TRBV28; D: TRBD1; size: .; DNA: TGTGCCAGCAGTAAACAGGGGCCCTCCTACGAGCAGTACTTC; CDR3: CASSKQGPSYEQYF
length: 11; J: TRBJ2-3; V: TRBV20-1; D: .; size: .; DNA: TGCAGTGCTAGACTAGCAGATACGCAGTATTTT; CDR3: CSARLADTQYF
length: 13; J: TRBJ2-7; V: TRBV28; D: TRBD2; size: few; DNA: TGTGCCAGCCAAGGACTAGCGGATTACGAGCAGTACTTC; CDR3: CASQGLADYEQYF
length: 15; J: TRBJ2-3; V: TRBV6-1; D: .; size: few; DNA: TGTGCCAGCAGTTCCCAGGGGGGAAACACAGATACGCAGTATTTT; CDR3: CASSSQGGNTDTQYF
length: 14; J: TRBJ2-2; V: TRBV7-8; D: TRBD1; size: .; DNA: TGTGCCAGCAGCTACCGGACAGGGCCCGGGGAGCTGTTTTTT; CDR3: CASSYRTGPGELFF
length: 13; J: TRBJ1-2; V: TRBV10-1; D: .; size: .; DNA: TGCGCCAGCAGACAGGGTGGAAACTATGGCTACACCTTC; CDR3: CASRQGGNYGYTF
length: 14; J: TRBJ1-5; V: TRBV7-2; D: .; size: few; DNA: TGTGCCAGCAGCTTATTCAGCTCCGCGGGGCCCCAGCATTTT; CDR3: CASSLFSSAGPQHF
length: 16; J: TRBJ2-5; V: TRBV5-1; D: TRBD1; size: .; DNA: TGCGCCAGCAGCTTGCGGACAGGGGGCGTTGGGGAGACCCAGTACTTC; CDR3: CASSLRTGGVGETQYF
length: 11; J: TRBJ2-7; V: TRBV6-1; D: .; size: .; DNA: TGTGCCAGCAGTGAATATACAGAGCAGTACTTC; CDR3: CASSEYTEQYF